The 2 T cell receptor beta chains presented below share a single source sample, sequenced in a study of Ad26.COV2.S vaccination and SARS-CoV-2 variants. Specified treatment: about 20 received Ad26.COV2.S at low or high dose, single or two shots; about five received placebo; per-sample allocation not given. The samples date from day 63 after the first vaccine or placebo injection. TCRdb's copy holds only in-frame clones and misses some; the assay was immunoSEQ multiplex PCR. The table records about 350,000 clones, 80% to 90% of them present only once. The material sequenced was peripheral blood, taken in a trial of Ad26.COV2.S vaccine versus placebo. The receptors shown here come from a person aged 18 to 59 who received the Ad26.COV2.S COVID-19 vaccine or a placebo.

V and J are TRBV9 and TRBJ1-1; D possibly corresponds to TRBD1 (5 bases). CDR1 is SGDLS and CDR2 is YYNGEE in the germline V gene. This CDR3 spans 15 amino acids. V was shortened by 4 bases and J by 3 bases, with 16 bases between the two germline ends. The CDR3: CASSPRGGAYTEAFF. Here the CDR3 DNA reads TGTGCCAGCAGCCCCCGGGGAGGGGCGTACACTGAAGCTTTCTTT.

CDR3 in amino acids: CASSASLDRGGYTF. The CDR3 region has the DNA TGCGCCAGCAGCGCGTCCCTTGACAGGGGTGGCTACACCTTC. The chain joins TRBV5-1 to TRBJ1-2; 8 nucleotides agree with TRBD1. CDR1 and CDR2 from the germline V gene are SGHRS and YFSETQ. Unmatched junction bases numbered 9, after V lost 4 bases and J lost 7 bases. The CDR3 is 14 residues long.